Reported below is one T cell receptor beta chain. Its antigen is currently unknown. These data originate in a study of cytomegalovirus exposure and HLA in healthy donors. General study results and limits: Per a later analysis, 15,000 to 20,000 TCR beta sequences showed association with HLA alleles at 0.05 false discovery rate. Fewer N-insertions (relative to the roughly 660-donor mean) were reportedly seen in an Asian-associated ancestry cluster in a later analysis.

Primers included in the PCR were 60 Vbeta and 13 Jbeta primers. Method: immunoSEQ multiplex PCR; TCRdb's copy keeps in-frame clones and lacks some. The profile covers more than 95,000 clones, with 60% to 80% appearing a single time and 5.8% taken by the ten largest. In germline, CDR1 is MNHNY, CDR2 SVGAGI (reference sequence). There are 14 residues in the CDR3. Deletions cut 2 bases from V and 6 bases from J, with 10 bases between. Material: PBMCs. The sequence came from a man aged 60 to 75 in good health and CMV-seropositive. The rearrangement joins TRBV6-6 to TRBJ2-2; D gene uncertain. The DNA of the CDR3 is TGTGCCAGCAGTTACCCGAAACATCCCGGGGAGCTGTTTTTT. Translating gives CASSYPKHPGELFF.